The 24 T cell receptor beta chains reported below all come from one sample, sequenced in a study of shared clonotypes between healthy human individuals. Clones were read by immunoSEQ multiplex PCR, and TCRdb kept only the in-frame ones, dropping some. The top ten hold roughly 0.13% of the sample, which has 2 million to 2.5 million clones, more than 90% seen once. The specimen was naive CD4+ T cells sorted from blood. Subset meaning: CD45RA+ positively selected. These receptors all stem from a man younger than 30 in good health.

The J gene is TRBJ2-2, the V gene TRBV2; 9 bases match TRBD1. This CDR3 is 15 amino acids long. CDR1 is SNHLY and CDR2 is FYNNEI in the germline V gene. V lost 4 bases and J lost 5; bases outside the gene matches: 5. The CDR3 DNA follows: TGTGCCAGCAGTGTAGGACAGGGGATAACCGGGGAGCTGTTTTTT. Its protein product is CASSVGQGITGELFF.

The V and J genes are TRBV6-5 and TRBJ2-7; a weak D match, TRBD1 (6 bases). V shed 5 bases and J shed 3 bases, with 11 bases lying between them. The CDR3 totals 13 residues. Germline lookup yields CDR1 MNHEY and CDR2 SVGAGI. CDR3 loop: CASSQQGNYEQYF. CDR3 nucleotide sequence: TGTGCCAGCAGTCAACAGGGTAACTACGAGCAGTACTTC.

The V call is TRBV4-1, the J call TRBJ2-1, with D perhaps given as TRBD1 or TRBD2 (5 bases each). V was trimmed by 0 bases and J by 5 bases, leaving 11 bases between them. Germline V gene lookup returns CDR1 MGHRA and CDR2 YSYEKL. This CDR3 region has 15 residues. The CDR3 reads CASSQEGTVDNEQFF. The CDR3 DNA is TGCGCCAGCAGCCAAGAAGGGACGGTCGACAATGAGCAGTTCTTC.

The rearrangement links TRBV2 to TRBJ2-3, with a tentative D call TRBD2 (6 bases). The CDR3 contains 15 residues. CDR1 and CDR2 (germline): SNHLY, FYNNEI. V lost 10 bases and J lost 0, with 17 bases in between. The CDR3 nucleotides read TGTGCCACCCTCAAGCGTAGCGGAAGCACAGATACGCAGTATTTT. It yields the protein CATLKRSGSTDTQYF.

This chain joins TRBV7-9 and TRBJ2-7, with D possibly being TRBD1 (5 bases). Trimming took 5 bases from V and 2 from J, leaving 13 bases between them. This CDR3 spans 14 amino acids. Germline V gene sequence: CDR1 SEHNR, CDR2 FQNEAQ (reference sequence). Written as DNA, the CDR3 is TGTGCCAGCAGCCGAGCACGACAGACCTACGAGCAGTACTTC. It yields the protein CASSRARQTYEQYF.

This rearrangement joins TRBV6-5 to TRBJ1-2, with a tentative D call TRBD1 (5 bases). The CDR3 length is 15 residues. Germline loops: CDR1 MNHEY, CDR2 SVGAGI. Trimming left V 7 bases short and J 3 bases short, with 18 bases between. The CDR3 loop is CASKSRGTGDYGYTF. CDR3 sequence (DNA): TGTGCCAGCAAGTCCCGGGGGACCGGGGACTATGGCTACACCTTC.

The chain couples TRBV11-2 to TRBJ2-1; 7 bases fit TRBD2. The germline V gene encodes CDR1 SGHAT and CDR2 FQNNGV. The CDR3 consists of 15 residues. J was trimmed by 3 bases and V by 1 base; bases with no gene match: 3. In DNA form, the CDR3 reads TGTGCCAGCAGCTTAGTGGGGGGGAACTACAATGAGCAGTTCTTC. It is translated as CASSLVGGNYNEQFF.

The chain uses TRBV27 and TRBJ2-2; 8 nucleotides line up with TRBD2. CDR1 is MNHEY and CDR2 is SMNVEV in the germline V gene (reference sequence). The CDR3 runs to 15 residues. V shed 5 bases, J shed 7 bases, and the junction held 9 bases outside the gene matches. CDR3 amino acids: CASSAGLEIGGELFF. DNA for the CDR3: TGTGCCAGCAGTGCGGGACTAGAAATTGGCGGGGAGCTGTTTTTT.

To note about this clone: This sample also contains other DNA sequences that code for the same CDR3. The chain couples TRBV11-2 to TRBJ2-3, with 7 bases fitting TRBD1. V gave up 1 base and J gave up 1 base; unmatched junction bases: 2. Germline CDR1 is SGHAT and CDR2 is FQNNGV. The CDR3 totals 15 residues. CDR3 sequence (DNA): TGTGCCAGCAGCTTAGGCGACAGGGGCACAGATACGCAGTATTTT. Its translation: CASSLGDRGTDTQYF.

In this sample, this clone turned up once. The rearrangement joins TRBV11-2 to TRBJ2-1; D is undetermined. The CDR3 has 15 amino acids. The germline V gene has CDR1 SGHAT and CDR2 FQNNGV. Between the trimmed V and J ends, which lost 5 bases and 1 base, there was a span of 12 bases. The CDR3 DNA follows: TGTGCCAGCAGCGTCTTAAGGCTATCCTACAATGAGCAGTTCTTC. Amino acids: CASSVLRLSYNEQFF.

The chain's CDR3 is CASSLRDHGTREQYF. CDR3 DNA sequence: TGTGCCAGCAGCCTCCGGGACCACGGAACGAGGGAGCAGTACTTC. This chain joins TRBV5-4 and TRBJ2-7, with D perhaps matching TRBD1 or TRBD2 (5 bases each). This CDR3 is built from 15 residues. Germline CDR1 is SGHNT and CDR2 is YYREEE (reference sequence). Trimming cost V 4 bases and J 7 bases, with 21 bases left between them.

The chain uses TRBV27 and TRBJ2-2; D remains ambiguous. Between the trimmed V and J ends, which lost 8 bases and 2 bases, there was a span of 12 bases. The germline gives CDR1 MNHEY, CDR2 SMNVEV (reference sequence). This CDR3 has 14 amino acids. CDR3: CASPLTSNTGELFF. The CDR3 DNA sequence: TGTGCCAGCCCCCTCACAAGTAACACCGGGGAGCTGTTTTTT.

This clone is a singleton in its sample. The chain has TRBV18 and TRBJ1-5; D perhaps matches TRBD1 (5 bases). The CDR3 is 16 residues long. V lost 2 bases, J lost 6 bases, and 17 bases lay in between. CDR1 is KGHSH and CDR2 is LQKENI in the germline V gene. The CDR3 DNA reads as TGTGCCAGCTCACCATCAGGCGGGGCTCGGGGTCAGCCCCAGCATTTT. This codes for CASSPSGGARGQPQHF.

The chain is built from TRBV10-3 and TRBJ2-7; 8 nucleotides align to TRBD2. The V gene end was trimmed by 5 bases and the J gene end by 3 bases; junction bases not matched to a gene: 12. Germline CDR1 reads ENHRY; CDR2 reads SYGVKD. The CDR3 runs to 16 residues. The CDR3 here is CAISIAGTSSFYEQYF. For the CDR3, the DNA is TGTGCCATCAGTATTGCCGGGACTAGTTCTTTCTACGAGCAGTACTTC.

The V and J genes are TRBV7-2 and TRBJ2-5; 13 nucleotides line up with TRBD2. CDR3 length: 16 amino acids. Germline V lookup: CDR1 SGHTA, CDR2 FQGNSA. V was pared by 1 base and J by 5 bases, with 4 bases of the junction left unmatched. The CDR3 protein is CASSLGTSGSWETQYF. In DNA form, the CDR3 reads TGTGCCAGCAGCTTAGGGACTAGCGGGAGTTGGGAGACCCAGTACTTC.

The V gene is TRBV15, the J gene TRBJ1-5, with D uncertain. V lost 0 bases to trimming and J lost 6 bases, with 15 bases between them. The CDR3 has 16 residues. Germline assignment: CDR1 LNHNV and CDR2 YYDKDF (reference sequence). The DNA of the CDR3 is TGTGCCACCAGCAGAGATCGAACAGCCGTAGGTCAGCCCCAGCATTTT. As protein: CATSRDRTAVGQPQHF. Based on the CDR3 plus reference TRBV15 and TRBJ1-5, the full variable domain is DAMVIQNPRYQVTQFGKPVTLSCSQTLNHNVMYWYQQKSSQAPKLLFHYYDKDFNNEADTPDNFQSRRPNTSFCFLDIRSPGLGDTAMYLCATSRDRTAVGQPQHFGDGTRLSIL.

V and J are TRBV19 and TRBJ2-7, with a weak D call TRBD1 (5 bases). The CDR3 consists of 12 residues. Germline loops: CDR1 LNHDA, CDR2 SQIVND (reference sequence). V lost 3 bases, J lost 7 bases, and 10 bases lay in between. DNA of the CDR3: TGTGCCAGTAGTATGACAGTCGGGGAGCAGTACTTC. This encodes CASSMTVGEQYF.

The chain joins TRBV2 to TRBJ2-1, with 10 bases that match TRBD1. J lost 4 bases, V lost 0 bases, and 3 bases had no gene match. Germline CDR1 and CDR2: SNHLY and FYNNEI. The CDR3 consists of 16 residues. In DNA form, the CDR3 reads TGTGCCAGCAGTGAAGCCGGGACAGGGGCTTACAATGAGCAGTTCTTC. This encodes CASSEAGTGAYNEQFF.

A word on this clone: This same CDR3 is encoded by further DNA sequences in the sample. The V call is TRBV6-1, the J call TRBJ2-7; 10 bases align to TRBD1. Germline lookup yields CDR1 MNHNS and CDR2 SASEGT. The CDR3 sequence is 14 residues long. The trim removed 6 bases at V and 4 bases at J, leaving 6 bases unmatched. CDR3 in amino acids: CASRTGTGVYEQYF. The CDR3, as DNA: TGTGCCAGCAGAACCGGGACAGGGGTTTACGAGCAGTACTTC.

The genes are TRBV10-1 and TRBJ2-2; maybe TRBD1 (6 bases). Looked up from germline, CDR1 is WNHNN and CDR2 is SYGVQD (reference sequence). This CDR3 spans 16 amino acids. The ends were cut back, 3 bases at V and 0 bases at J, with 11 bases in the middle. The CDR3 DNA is TGCGCCAGCAGTGACCCCCGGACAGCGAACACCGGGGAGCTGTTTTTT. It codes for CASSDPRTANTGELFF.

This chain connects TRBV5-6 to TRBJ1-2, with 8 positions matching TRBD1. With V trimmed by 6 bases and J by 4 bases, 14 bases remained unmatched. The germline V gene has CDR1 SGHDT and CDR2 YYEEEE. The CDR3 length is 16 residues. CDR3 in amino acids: CASTRGDRQPSYGYTF. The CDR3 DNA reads TGTGCCAGCACCAGGGGGGACAGGCAACCCAGCTATGGCTACACCTTC.

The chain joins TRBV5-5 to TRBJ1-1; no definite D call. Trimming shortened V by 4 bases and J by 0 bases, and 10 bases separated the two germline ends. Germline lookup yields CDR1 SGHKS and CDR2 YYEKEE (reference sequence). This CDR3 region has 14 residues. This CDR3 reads CASSPPPMNTEAFF. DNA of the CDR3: TGTGCCAGCAGCCCTCCCCCCATGAACACTGAAGCTTTCTTT.

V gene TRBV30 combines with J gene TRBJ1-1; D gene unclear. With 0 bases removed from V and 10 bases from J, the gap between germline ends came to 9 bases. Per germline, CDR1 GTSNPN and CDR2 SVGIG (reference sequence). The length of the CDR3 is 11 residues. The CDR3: CAWSVEALAFF. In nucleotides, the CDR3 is TGTGCCTGGAGTGTAGAGGCTTTAGCTTTCTTT. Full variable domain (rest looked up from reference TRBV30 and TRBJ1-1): SQTIHQWPATLVQPVGSPLSLECTVEGTSNPNLYWYRQAAGRGLQLLFYSVGIGQISSEVPQNLSASRPQDRQFILSSKKLLLSDSGFYLCAWSVEALAFFGQGTRLTVV.

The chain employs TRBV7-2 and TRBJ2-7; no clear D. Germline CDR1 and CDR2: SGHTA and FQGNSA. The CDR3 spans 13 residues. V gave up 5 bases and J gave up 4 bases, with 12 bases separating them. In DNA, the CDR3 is TGTGCCAGCAGCAGCCCTTTAAAGTACGAGCAGTACTTC. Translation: CASSSPLKYEQYF.